This T cell receptor beta chain was sequenced in a study of T cell repertoires in ileal Crohn's disease. In germline, CDR1 is LNHDA, CDR2 SQIVND (reference sequence). The CDR3 has 17 residues. Trimming took off 5 bases at V and 4 bases at J, with 21 bases between the two ends. Overall study results and limits: Compared with CD4 T cells, sorted CD8 cells carried more expanded clones.

This clone was recorded only once. The antigen remains undetermined. Each sample's TCRB immunosequencing used around 500 nanograms of biopsy DNA. The protocol was immunoSEQ multiplex PCR, while the TCRdb copy is restricted to in-frame clones and leaves out a portion. Of 10,000 to 14,000 clones in the sample, more than 60% are singletons; the top ten hold around 4.7%. The receptor was derived from an adult with Crohn's disease. Material: ileal tissue. The rearrangement joins TRBV19 to TRBJ2-1; maybe TRBD2 (6 bases). Here the CDR3 reads CASSGGLWRRIYNEQFF. The CDR3 DNA sequence: TGTGCCAGTAGTGGGGGACTTTGGAGGAGGATATACAATGAGCAGTTCTTC.